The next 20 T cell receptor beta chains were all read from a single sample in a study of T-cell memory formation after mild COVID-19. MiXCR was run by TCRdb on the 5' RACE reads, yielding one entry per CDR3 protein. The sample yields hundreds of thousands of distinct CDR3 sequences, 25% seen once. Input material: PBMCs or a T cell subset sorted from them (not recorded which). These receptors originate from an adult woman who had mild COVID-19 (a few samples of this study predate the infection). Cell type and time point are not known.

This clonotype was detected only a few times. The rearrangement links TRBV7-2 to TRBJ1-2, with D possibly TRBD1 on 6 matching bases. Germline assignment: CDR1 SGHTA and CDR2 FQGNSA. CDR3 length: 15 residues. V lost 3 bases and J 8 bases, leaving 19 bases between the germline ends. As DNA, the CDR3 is TGTGCCAGCAGCTTCACAGGGTTAGGCGAAGGAGGCTACACCTTC. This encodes CASSFTGLGEGGYTF.

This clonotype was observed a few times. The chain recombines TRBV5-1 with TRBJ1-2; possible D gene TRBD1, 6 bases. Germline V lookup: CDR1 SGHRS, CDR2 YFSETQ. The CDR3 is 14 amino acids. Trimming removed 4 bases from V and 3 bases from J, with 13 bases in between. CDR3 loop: CASSRTGTYYGYTF. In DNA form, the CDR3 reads TGCGCCAGCAGCCGTACAGGGACCTACTATGGCTACACCTTC.

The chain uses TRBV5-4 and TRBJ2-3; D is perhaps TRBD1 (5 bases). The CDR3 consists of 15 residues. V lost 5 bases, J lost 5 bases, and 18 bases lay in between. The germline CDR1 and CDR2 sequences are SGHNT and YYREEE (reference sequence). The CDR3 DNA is TGTGCCAGCAGTGGAACAGGACATCAGGGAGATACGCAGTATTTT. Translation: CASSGTGHQGDTQYF.

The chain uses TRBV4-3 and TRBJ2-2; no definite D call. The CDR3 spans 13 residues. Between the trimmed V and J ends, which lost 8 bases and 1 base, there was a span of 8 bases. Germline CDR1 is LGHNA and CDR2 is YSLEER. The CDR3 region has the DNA TGCGCCAGCGCTTGGGAGAACACCGGGGAGCTGTTTTTT. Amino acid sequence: CASAWENTGELFF.

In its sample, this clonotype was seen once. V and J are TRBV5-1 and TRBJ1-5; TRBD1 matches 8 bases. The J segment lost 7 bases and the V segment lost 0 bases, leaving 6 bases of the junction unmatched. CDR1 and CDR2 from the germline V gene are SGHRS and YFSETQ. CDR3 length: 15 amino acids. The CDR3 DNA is TGCGCCAGCAGCTTGGGGCAGGGGGCGAGCCAGCCCCAGCATTTT. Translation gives CASSLGQGASQPQHF.

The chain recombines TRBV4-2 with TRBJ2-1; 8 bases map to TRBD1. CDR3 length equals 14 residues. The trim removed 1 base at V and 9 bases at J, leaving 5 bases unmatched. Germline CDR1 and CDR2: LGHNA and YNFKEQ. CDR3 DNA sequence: TGTGCCAGCAGCCAAGGTGACAGGGGCGGTGAGCAGTTCTTC. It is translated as CASSQGDRGGEQFF.

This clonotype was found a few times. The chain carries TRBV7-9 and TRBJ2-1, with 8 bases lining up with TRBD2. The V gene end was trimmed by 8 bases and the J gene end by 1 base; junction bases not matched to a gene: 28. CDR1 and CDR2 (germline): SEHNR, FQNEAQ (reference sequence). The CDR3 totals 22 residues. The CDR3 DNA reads TGTGCCAGCCCAGGTCCGCTAGCGGGTGCTGTTGGGGAATGGTTTTCCTACAATGAGCAGTTCTTC. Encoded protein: CASPGPLAGAVGEWFSYNEQFF.

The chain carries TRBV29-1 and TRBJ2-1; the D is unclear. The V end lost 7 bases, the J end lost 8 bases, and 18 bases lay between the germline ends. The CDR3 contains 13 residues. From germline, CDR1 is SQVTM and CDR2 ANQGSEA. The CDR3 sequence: CSATGPVVHEQFF. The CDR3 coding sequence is TGCAGCGCCACCGGGCCTGTGGTCCATGAGCAGTTCTTC.

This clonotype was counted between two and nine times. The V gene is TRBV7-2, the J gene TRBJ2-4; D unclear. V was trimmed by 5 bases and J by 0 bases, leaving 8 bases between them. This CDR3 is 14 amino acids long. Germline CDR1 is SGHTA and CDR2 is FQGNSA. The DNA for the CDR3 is TGTGCCAGCAGCCCAGAGGTAGCCAAAAACATTCAGTACTTC. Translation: CASSPEVAKNIQYF.

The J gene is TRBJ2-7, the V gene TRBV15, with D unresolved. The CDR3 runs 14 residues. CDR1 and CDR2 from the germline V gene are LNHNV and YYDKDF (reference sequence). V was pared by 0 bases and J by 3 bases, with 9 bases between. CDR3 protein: CATSRDSGYYEQYF. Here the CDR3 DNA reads TGTGCCACCAGCAGAGATTCCGGGTACTACGAGCAGTACTTC.

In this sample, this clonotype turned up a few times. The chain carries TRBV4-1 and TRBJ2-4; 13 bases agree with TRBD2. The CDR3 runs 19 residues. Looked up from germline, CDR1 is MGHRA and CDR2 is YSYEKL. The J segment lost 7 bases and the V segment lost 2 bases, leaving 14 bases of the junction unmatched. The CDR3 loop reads CASSQIEGLAGLAKNIQYF. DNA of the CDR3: TGCGCCAGCAGCCAAATTGAGGGACTAGCGGGACTAGCGAAGAACATTCAGTACTTC.

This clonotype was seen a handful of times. The CDR3 is CSVDSGQGVGELFF. Written as DNA, the CDR3 is TGCAGCGTTGATTCGGGACAGGGGGTCGGGGAGCTGTTTTTT. This sequence joins TRBV29-1 and TRBJ2-2; 11 nucleotides match TRBD1. The CDR3 has 14 residues. Germline V CDR1 and CDR2: SQVTM, ANQGSEA. With V trimmed by 3 bases and J by 7 bases, 4 bases remained unmatched.

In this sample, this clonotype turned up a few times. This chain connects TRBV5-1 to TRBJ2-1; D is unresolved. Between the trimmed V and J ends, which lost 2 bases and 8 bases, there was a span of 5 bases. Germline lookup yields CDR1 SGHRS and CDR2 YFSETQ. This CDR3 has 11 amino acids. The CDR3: CASSFKDEQFF. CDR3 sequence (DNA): TGCGCCAGCAGCTTCAAGGATGAGCAGTTCTTC.

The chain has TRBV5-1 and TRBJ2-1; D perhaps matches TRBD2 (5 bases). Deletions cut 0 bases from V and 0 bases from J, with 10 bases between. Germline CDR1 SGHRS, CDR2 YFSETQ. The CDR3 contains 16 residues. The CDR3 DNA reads TGCGCCAGCAGCTTGGTGACGGGAAGCTCCTACAATGAGCAGTTCTTC. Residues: CASSLVTGSSYNEQFF.

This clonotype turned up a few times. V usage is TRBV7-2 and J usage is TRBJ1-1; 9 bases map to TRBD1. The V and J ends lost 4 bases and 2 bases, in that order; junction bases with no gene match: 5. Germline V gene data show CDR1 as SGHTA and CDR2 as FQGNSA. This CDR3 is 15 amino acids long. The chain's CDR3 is CASSSVGQGNTEAFF. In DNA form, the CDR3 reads TGTGCCAGCAGCTCAGTGGGACAGGGAAACACTGAAGCTTTCTTT.

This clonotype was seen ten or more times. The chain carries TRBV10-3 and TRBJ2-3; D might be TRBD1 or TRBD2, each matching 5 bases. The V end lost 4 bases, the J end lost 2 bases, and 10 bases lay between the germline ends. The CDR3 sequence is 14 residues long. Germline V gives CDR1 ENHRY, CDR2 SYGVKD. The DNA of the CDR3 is TGTGCCATCAGTGCTTGGGGGTTCACAGATACGCAGTATTTT. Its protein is CAISAWGFTDTQYF.

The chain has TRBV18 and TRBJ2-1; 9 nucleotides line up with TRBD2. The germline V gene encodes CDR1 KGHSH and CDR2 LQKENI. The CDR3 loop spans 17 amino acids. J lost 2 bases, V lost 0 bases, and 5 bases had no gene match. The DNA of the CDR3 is TGTGCCAGCTCACCACCTAATAGCGGGGGAGCCTACAATGAGCAGTTCTTC. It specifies CASSPPNSGGAYNEQFF.

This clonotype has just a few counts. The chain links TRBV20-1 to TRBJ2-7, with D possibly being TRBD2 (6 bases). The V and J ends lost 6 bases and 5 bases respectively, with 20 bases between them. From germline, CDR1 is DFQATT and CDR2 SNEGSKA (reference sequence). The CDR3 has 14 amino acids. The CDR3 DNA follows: TGCAGTGCCCTAAGGACGGGGGAGAGGGACGAGCAGTACTTC. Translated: CSALRTGERDEQYF.

The CDR3 is CASSHPTGLAVRDTQYF. In nucleotides, the CDR3 is TGTGCCAGCAGCCATCCAACGGGACTAGCGGTGCGGGATACGCAGTATTTT. V is TRBV3-1 and J is TRBJ2-3; 11 bases are shared with TRBD2. This CDR3 region has 17 residues. J was trimmed by 6 bases and V by 3 bases; bases with no gene match: 11. Germline values: CDR1 LGHDT, CDR2 YNNKEL (reference sequence).

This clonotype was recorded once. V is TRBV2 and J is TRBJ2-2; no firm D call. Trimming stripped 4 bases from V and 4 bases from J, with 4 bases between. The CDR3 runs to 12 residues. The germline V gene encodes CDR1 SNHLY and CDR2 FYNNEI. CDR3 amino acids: CASSGFTGELFF. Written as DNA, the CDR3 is TGTGCCAGCAGTGGATTCACCGGGGAGCTGTTTTTT.